This is a list of T cell receptor beta chains from one sample in a study of cytomegalovirus exposure and HLA in healthy donors. Measured with immunoSEQ multiplex PCR; TCRdb has only the in-frame clones, and not every one. The sample holds 180,000 or so clones, 75% to 90% seen once. Sequenced sample: PBMCs. These receptors came from a woman between 45 and 60 years old in good health and CMV-seropositive. Each CDR3 is given with its conserved first and last residue.

TRBV29-1,12,TRBJ2-3,CSVDLLAATQYF
TRBV28,14,TRBJ2-3,CASSSGQPTDTQYF
TRBV28,12,TRBJ2-7,CASSLDGYEQYF
TRBV7-8,15,TRBJ2-3,CASSFKRVSQDTQYF
TRBV7-2,13,TRBJ2-3,CASSSPSTDTQYF
TRBV2,13,TRBJ1-2,CASSRGASYGYTF
TRBV10-3,16,TRBJ2-2,CAISRTSGADTGELFF
TRBV7-3,18,TRBJ2-1,CASSSRPGLAGGSNEQFF
TRBV18,14,TRBJ2-7,CASSPRTGVDEQYF
TRBV10-3,15,TRBJ2-6,CAISEGGAGANVLTF
TRBV28,14,TRBJ2-1,CASMDGHSYNEQFF
TRBV10-3,15,TRBJ2-2,CAIQQSERGSGELFF
TRBV7-8,17,TRBJ2-2,CASSLGPGLYNTGELFF
TRBV4-1,16,TRBJ2-5,CASSQEYRSGLETQYF
TRBV11-1,14,TRBJ2-3,CASSLGGGTDTQYF
TRBV29-1,13,.,CSVLDSNLYEQYF
TRBV5-1,14,TRBJ1-1,CASSGVTGVTEAFF
TRBV7-2,17,TRBJ2-3,CASSLVGGGGPQEAQYF
TRBV15,15,TRBJ2-1,CATSSRDRVGDEQFF
TRBV5-5,14,TRBJ2-7,CASSLVVHSYEQYF
TRBV19,14,TRBJ2-7,CASLTYRRGPEQYF
TRBV11-3,17,TRBJ2-3,CASSLGTSGSSTDTQYF
TRBV27,15,TRBJ2-1,CASSTRDRGLNEQFF
TRBV7-2,13,TRBJ2-7,CASSGDTFYEQYF
TRBV7-9,16,TRBJ1-6,CASSLLRDIDNSPLHF
TRBV28,15,TRBJ2-7,CASSFVDRDSYEQYF
TRBV19,16,TRBJ2-2,CASSIRWGGNTGELFF
TRBV7-2,15,TRBJ2-1,CASSPTGGSYNEQFF
TRBV13,17,TRBJ2-1,CASSLEGASGGYNEQFF
TRBV28,14,TRBJ1-3,CASRGQLSGNTIYF
TRBV7-9,15,TRBJ2-1,CASSLVSGTEDEQFF
TRBV2,14,TRBJ2-4,CASRTLQGSGPQYF
TRBV9,15,TRBJ2-6,CASSLQGSGANVLTF
TRBV28,15,TRBJ2-3,CASSLWGRGTDTQYF
TRBV7-3,15,TRBJ2-3,CASSLRDSYTDTQYF
TRBV5-1,15,TRBJ2-2,CASRELTGLTGELFF
TRBV7-2,18,TRBJ2-1,CASSLSTSGGPAYNEQFF
TRBV29-1,12,TRBJ2-7,CSVEQGSYEQYF
TRBV5-1,14,TRBJ2-5,CASGPEGGAETQYF
TRBV28,16,TRBJ1-6,CASSLERKGAYSPLHF
TRBV5-5,13,TRBJ2-1,CASSGTGNNEQFF
TRBV6-1,16,TRBJ2-7,CASSEALGQGSYEQYF
TRBV5-1,14,TRBJ2-3,CASCPGTFTDTQYF
TRBV7-9,14,TRBJ2-7,CSSSLYKGPYEQYF
TRBV9,14,TRBJ1-3,CASSATGTGNTIYF
TRBV19,13,TRBJ2-1,CASRQGMYNEQFF
TRBV11-2,12,TRBJ2-2,CASSPRAGELFF
TRBV19,16,TRBJ2-5,CASSILSRGGQETQYF
TRBV28,13,TRBJ1-2,CASSPGQIYGYTF
TRBV28,13,TRBJ1-5,CASSRDRNQPQHF
TRBV30,13,TRBJ2-3,CAWSVRREGTQYF